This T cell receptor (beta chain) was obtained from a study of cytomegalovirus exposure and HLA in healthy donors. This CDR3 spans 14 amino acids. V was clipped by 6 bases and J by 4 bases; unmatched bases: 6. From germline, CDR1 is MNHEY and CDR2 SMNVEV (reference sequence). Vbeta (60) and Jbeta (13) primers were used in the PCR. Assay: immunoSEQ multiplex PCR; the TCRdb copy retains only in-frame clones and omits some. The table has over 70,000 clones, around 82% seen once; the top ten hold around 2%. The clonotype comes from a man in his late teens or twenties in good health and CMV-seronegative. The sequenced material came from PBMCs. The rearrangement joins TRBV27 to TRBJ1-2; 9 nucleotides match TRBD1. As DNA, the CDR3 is TGTGCCAGCAGGGGACAGGGACGGAGCTATGGCTACACCTTC. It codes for CASRGQGRSYGYTF.